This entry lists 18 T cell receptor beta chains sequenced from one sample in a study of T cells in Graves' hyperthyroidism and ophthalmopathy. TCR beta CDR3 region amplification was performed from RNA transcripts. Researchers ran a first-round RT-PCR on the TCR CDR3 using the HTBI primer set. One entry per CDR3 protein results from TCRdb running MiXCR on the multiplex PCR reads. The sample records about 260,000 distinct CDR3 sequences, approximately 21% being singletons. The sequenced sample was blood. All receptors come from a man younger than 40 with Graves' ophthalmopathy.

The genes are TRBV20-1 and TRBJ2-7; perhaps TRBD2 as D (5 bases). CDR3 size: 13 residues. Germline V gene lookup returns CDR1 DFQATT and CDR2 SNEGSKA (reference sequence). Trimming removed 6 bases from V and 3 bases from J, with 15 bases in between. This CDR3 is CSANHEGSYEQYF. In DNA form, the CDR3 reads TGCAGTGCCAACCACGAGGGTAGCTACGAGCAGTACTTC.

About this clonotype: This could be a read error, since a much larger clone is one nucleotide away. This chain's CDR3 is CASRETGVVTGAFF. The CDR3 nucleotides read TGTGCCAGCAGGGAGACAGGGGTAGTCACTGGAGCTTTCTTT. The chain links TRBV28 to TRBJ1-1; 8 bases are a match to TRBD1. The CDR3 spans 14 residues. CDR1 is MDHEN and CDR2 is SYDVKM in the germline V gene. The full variable domain, in which reference TRBV28 and TRBJ1-1 provide the parts outside the CDR3, is DVKVTQSSRYLVKRTGEKVFLECVQDMDHENMFWYRQDPGLGLRLIYFSYDVKMKEKGDIPEGYSVSREKKERFSLILESASTNQTSMYLCASRETGVVTGAFFGQGTRLTVV.

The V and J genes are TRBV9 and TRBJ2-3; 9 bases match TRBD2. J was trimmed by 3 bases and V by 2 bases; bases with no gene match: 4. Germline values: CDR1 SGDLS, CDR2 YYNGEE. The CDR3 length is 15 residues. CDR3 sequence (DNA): TGTGCCAGCAGCGTGGTAGCGGGAGTGACAGATACGCAGTATTTT. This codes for CASSVVAGVTDTQYF.

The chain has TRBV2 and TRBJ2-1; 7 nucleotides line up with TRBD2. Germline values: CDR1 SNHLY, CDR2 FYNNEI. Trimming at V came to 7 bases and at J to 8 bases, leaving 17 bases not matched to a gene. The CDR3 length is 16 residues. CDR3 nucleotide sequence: TGTGCCAGCATCGGGGAGGGCCCACTAGAAGGCCATGAGCAGTTCTTC. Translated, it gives CASIGEGPLEGHEQFF.

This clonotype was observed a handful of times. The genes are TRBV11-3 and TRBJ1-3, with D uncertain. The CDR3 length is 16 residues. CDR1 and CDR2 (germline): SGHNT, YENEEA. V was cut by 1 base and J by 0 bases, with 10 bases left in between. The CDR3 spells CASSLAFGNSGNTIYF. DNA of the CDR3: TGTGCCAGCAGCTTAGCTTTCGGAAACTCTGGAAACACCATATATTTT. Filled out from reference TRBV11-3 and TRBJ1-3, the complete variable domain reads EAGVVQSPRYKIIEKKQPVAFWCNPISGHNTLYWYLQNLGQGPELLIRYENEEAVDDSQLPKDRFSAERLKGVDSTLKIQPAELGDSAVYLCASSLAFGNSGNTIYFGEGSWLTVV.

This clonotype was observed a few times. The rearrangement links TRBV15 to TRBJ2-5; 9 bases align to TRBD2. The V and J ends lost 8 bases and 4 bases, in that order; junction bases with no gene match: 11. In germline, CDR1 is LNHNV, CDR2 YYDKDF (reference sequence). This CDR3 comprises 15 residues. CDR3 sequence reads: CATGDGGRARETQYF. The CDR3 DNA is TGTGCCACCGGGGATGGCGGGAGGGCCAGAGAGACCCAGTACTTC.

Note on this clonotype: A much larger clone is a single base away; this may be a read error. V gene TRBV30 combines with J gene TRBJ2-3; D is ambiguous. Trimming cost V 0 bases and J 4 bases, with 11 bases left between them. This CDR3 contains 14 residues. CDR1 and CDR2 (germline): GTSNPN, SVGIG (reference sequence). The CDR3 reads CAWSVLRSADTQYF. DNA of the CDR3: TGTGCCTGGAGTGTACTAAGAAGCGCAGATACGCAGTATTTT.

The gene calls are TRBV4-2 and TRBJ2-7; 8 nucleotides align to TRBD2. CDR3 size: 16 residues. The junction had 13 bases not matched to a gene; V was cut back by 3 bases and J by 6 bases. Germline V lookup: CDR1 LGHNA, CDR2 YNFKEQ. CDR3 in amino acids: CASSQAPGLGGSEQYF. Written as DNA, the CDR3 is TGTGCCAGCAGCCAGGCCCCGGGACTAGGAGGCTCCGAGCAGTACTTC.

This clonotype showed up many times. The CDR3 protein is CASTGGGTTEAFF. DNA for the CDR3: TGTGCCAGCACGGGTGGAGGGACCACTGAAGCTTTCTTT. The V and J genes are TRBV27 and TRBJ1-1; possible D gene TRBD1, 5 bases. Trimming shortened V by 7 bases and J by 4 bases, and 13 bases separated the two germline ends. Germline V gene lookup returns CDR1 MNHEY and CDR2 SMNVEV (reference sequence). The CDR3 extends over 13 amino acids.

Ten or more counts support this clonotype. The CDR3 DNA follows: TGTGCCAGCAGCGTAGAGGACAGGGTCCACGAGCAGTACTTC. It specifies CASSVEDRVHEQYF. This chain uses TRBV9 with TRBJ2-7; 8 bases match TRBD1. With V trimmed by 0 bases and J by 5 bases, 4 bases remained unmatched. Germline V gene lookup returns CDR1 SGDLS and CDR2 YYNGEE. The CDR3 covers 14 residues.

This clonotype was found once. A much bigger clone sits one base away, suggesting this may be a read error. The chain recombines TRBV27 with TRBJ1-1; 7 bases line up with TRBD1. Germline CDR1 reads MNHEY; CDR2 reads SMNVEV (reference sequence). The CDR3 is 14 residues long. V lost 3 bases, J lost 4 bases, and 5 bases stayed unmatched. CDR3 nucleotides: TGTGCCAGCAGTTTCGACAGGGCGGCCACTGAAGCTTTCTTT. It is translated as CASSFDRAATEAFF.

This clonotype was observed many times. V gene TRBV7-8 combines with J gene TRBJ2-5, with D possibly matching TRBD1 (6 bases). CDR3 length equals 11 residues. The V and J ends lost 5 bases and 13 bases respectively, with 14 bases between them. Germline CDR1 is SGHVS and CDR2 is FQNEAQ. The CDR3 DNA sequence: TGTGCCAGCAGCCTTCAGGACAGCCTGTACTTC. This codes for CASSLQDSLYF.

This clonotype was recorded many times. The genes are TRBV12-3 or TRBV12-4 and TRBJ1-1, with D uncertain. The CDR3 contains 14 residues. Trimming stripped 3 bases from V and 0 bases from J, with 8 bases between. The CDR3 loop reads CASSLNFMNTEAFF. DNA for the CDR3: TGTGCCAGCAGTTTGAATTTTATGAACACTGAAGCTTTCTTT.

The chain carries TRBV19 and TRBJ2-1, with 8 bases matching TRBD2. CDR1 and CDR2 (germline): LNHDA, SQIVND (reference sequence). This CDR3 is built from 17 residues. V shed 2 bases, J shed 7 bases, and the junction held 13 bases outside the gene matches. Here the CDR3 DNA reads TGTGCCAGTAGTATAATGGCTAGCGGGCAACACGTGAATGAGCAGTTCTTC. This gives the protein CASSIMASGQHVNEQFF. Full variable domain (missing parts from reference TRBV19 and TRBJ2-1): DGGITQSPKYLFRKEGQNVTLSCEQNLNHDAMYWYRQDPGQGLRLIYYSQIVNDFQKGDIAEGYSVSREKKESFPLTVTSAQKNPTAFYLCASSIMASGQHVNEQFFGPGTRLTVL.

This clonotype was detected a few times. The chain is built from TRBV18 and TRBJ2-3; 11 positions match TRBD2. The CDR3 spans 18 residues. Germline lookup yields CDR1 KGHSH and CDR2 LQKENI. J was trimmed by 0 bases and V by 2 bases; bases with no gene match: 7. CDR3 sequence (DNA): TGTGCCAGCTCACCAAGAATTGGACTAGCGGGCAGCACAGATACGCAGTATTTT. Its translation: CASSPRIGLAGSTDTQYF.

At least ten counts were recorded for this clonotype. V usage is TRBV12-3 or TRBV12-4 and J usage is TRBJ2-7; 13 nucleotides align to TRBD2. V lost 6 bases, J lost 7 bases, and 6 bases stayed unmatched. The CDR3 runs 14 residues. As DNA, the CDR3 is TGTGCCAGCAGCCCCGGACTAGCGGGAGTTGAGCAGTACTTC. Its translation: CASSPGLAGVEQYF.

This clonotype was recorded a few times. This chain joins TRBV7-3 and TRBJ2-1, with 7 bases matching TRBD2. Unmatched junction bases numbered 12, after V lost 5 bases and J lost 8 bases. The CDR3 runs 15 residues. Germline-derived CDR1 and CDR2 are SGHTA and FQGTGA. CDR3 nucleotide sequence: TGTGCCAGCAGCCGCGGGAGAGGGACCGTAGATGAGCAGTTCTTC. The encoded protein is CASSRGRGTVDEQFF. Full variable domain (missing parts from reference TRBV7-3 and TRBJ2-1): GAGVSQTPSNKVTEKGKYVELRCDPISGHTALYWYRQSLGQGPEFLIYFQGTGAADDSGLPNDRFFAVRPEGSVSTLKIQRTERGDSAVYLCASSRGRGTVDEQFFGPGTRLTVL.

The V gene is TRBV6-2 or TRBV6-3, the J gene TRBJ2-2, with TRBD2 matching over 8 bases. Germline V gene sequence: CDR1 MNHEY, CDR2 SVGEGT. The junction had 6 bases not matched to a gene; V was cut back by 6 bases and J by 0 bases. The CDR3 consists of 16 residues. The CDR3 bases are TGTGCCAGCAGCGACGGGGGACTAGCGAACACCGGGGAGCTGTTTTTT. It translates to CASSDGGLANTGELFF.